Shown below are 20 T cell receptor beta chains from a single sample sequenced in a study of cytotoxic CD8 clonotypes in ibrutinib-treated CLL. Generated by immunoSEQ multiplex PCR, the TCRdb table keeps only in-frame clones and is missing some. This table has approximately 320,000 clones, over 55% appearing once. The sample was PBMCs, taken after 36 months of ibrutinib treatment. The origin of the receptors is a human donor with chronic lymphocytic leukemia.

The sample holds a few counts of this clone. The chain couples TRBV9 to TRBJ2-3; D may be TRBD2 (5 bases). The CDR3 extends over 15 amino acids. V was clipped by 2 bases and J by 2 bases, with 12 bases between them. The V gene's germline CDR1 is SGDLS and CDR2 YYNGEE. CDR3 bases: TGTGCCAGCAGCGTTAGCGCCCACTTCACAGATACGCAGTATTTT. The encoded protein is CASSVSAHFTDTQYF.

The chain links TRBV10-3 to TRBJ2-3; unclear D gene. Germline V gene lookup returns CDR1 ENHRY and CDR2 SYGVKD. The CDR3 covers 14 residues. With 6 bases removed from V and 0 bases from J, the gap between germline ends came to 10 bases. CDR3 bases: TGTGCCATCAGGGACGGTACTAGCACAGATACGCAGTATTTT. This translates into CAIRDGTSTDTQYF.

The chain employs TRBV4-1 and TRBJ1-2; D gene uncertain. The V gene lost 0 bases and the J gene lost 8 bases, with 13 bases spanning the gap. Germline-derived CDR1 and CDR2 are MGHRA and YSYEKL. This CDR3 spans 14 amino acids. The CDR3 sequence: CASSQDVRGRGYTF. The CDR3 DNA follows: TGCGCCAGCAGCCAAGATGTAAGAGGGCGAGGCTACACCTTC.

In this sample, this clone turned up a few times. J is TRBJ1-6 and V is TRBV5-4, with D maybe TRBD1 (6 bases). The CDR3 is 14 amino acids. CDR1 and CDR2 (germline): SGHNT, YYREEE (reference sequence). Trimming removed 3 bases at V and 9 bases at J, with 13 bases between. The chain's CDR3 is CASSWGPGSSPLHF. The CDR3 nucleotides are TGTGCCAGCAGCTGGGGGCCAGGGAGTTCACCCCTCCACTTT.

The chain combines TRBV7-3 with TRBJ2-5; D perhaps matches TRBD2 (6 bases). V lost 5 bases to trimming and J lost 5 bases, with 15 bases between them. Germline CDR1 reads SGHTA; CDR2 reads FQGTGA. The CDR3 loop spans 14 amino acids. The CDR3 spells CASSPGGIPETQYF. The CDR3 coding sequence is TGTGCCAGCAGCCCCGGCGGGATTCCGGAGACCCAGTACTTC.

The chain combines TRBV7-9 with TRBJ2-5; D tentatively reads TRBD1 or TRBD2 (5 bases each). In germline, CDR1 is SEHNR, CDR2 FQNEAQ (reference sequence). The CDR3 spans 13 residues. Trimming pared 6 bases from V and 5 bases from J, leaving 13 bases between. CDR3 sequence: CASSWDPLETQYF. The CDR3 DNA reads as TGTGCCAGCAGTTGGGACCCCTTGGAGACCCAGTACTTC. The whole variable domain, filled in from reference TRBV7-9 and TRBJ2-5, reads DTGVSQNPRHKITKRGQNVTFRCDPISEHNRLYWYRQTLGQGPEFLTYFQNEAQLEKSRLLSDRFSAERPKGSFSTLEIQRTEQGDSAMYLCASSWDPLETQYFGPGTRLLVL.

This clone was seen a few times. The V call is TRBV5-1, the J call TRBJ2-7; 7 nucleotides agree with TRBD1. With 3 bases clipped from V and 3 bases from J, the junction kept 6 bases outside the gene matches. This CDR3 spans 14 amino acids. Germline V gene lookup returns CDR1 SGHRS and CDR2 YFSETQ. CDR3 residues: CASSWGQPNYEQYF. CDR3 nucleotides: TGCGCCAGCAGCTGGGGACAGCCAAACTACGAGCAGTACTTC.

This clone was recorded a few times. The V gene is TRBV4-3, the J gene TRBJ1-3; D is perhaps TRBD1 (6 bases). The CDR3 is made up of 16 amino acids. CDR1 and CDR2 (germline): LGHNA, YSLEER. V was clipped by 0 bases and J by 0 bases, with 9 bases between them. Here the CDR3 DNA reads TGCGCCAGCAGCCAAGAGCCGGGGGCCTCTGGAAACACCATATATTTT. This encodes CASSQEPGASGNTIYF.

V is TRBV7-6 and J is TRBJ1-2; no reliable D call. The ends were cut back, 1 base at V and 8 bases at J, with 17 bases in the middle. The CDR3 length is 15 residues. Germline V gene sequence: CDR1 SGHVS, CDR2 FNYEAQ. CDR3 DNA: TGTGCCAGCAGCTTAGAGTCGGGAACCTCAGGCGGCTACACCTTC. The encoded protein is CASSLESGTSGGYTF.

This chain links TRBV10-1 with TRBJ2-5, with unresolved D. CDR1 and CDR2 from the germline V gene are WNHNN and SYGVQD (reference sequence). The CDR3 is 17 amino acids. The V end lost 1 base, the J end lost 7 bases, and 22 bases lay between the germline ends. CDR3 region: CASSEYRDRGPLRTQYF. CDR3 sequence (DNA): TGCGCCAGCAGTGAGTATAGAGATCGAGGACCTCTTAGGACCCAGTACTTC.

J is TRBJ2-7 and V is TRBV9; D perhaps matches TRBD1 (5 bases). The V end lost 0 bases, the J end lost 6 bases, and 16 bases lay between the germline ends. The length of the CDR3 is 15 residues. From germline, CDR1 is SGDLS and CDR2 YYNGEE. In nucleotides, the CDR3 is TGTGCCAGCAGCGTAGGCGGTCCGACAGTTGGCGAGCAGTACTTC. As protein: CASSVGGPTVGEQYF.

This clone occurred once. This chain uses TRBV27 with TRBJ2-1; D is uncertain. The V end was cut by 5 bases, the J end by 3 bases, with 8 bases between. The CDR3 is 13 amino acids. Germline V CDR1 and CDR2: MNHEY, SMNVEV (reference sequence). DNA of the CDR3: TGTGCCAGCAGTCTAGGAATCTACAATGAGCAGTTCTTC. Its translation: CASSLGIYNEQFF.

A single count supports this clone. The chain uses TRBV7-6 and TRBJ1-1; tentatively, D is TRBD1 (5 bases). The CDR3 totals 15 residues. With 2 bases removed from V and 0 bases from J, the gap between germline ends came to 10 bases. Germline V gene sequence: CDR1 SGHVS, CDR2 FNYEAQ. The DNA for the CDR3 is TGTGCCAGCAGCTTAACGAGAGGGGTGAACACTGAAGCTTTCTTT. This codes for CASSLTRGVNTEAFF.

This rearrangement joins TRBV5-6 to TRBJ2-2; D uncertain. Per germline, CDR1 SGHDT and CDR2 YYEEEE. This CDR3 is built from 15 residues. Trimming pared 4 bases from V and 5 bases from J, leaving 15 bases between. In DNA, the CDR3 is TGTGCCAGCAGCCTACGTATCAGGTGGACCGGGGAGCTGTTTTTT. This encodes CASSLRIRWTGELFF.

This clone was counted only a few times. DNA for the CDR3: TGCGCCAGCAGCTCTTCCCCCCTGGCGGGTGAAAAACTGTTTTTT. It translates to CASSSSPLAGEKLFF. The V and J genes are TRBV5-1 and TRBJ1-4, with unresolved D. The V end lost 3 bases, the J end lost 7 bases, and 16 bases lay between the germline ends. This CDR3 comprises 15 residues. Germline V gives CDR1 SGHRS, CDR2 YFSETQ.

V and J are TRBV5-1 and TRBJ1-2; a weak D match, TRBD1 (6 bases). Germline CDR1 is SGHRS and CDR2 is YFSETQ. CDR3 size: 13 residues. V lost 6 bases and J lost 2, with 11 bases in between. For the CDR3, the DNA is TGCGCCAGCAACCCGACAGGAAACTATGGCTACACCTTC. Translation: CASNPTGNYGYTF.

The chain carries TRBV9 and TRBJ2-5, with 11 bases matching TRBD2. CDR3 size: 21 residues. The V segment lost 0 bases and the J segment 0 bases; nucleotides outside the gene matches: 16. Looked up from germline, CDR1 is SGDLS and CDR2 is YYNGEE. This chain's CDR3 is CASSVAPTGGSSGGYQETQYF. CDR3 in DNA: TGTGCCAGCAGCGTAGCACCCACCGGGGGCTCTAGCGGGGGGTACCAAGAGACCCAGTACTTC.

Only a few counts were recorded for this clone. The chain carries TRBV9 and TRBJ2-7, with D maybe TRBD2 (6 bases). V was cut by 0 bases and J by 2 bases, with 9 bases left in between. Germline V gives CDR1 SGDLS, CDR2 YYNGEE. The CDR3 runs 14 residues. The CDR3 DNA reads as TGTGCCAGCAGCGTAGGGGACTCCACCTACGAGCAGTACTTC. Translation gives CASSVGDSTYEQYF.

This clone has more than one count but fewer than ten. The chain uses TRBV10-2 and TRBJ2-1; unclear D gene. The CDR3 sequence is 17 residues long. The V end lost 2 bases, the J end lost 1 base, and 15 bases lay between the germline ends. Germline lookup yields CDR1 WSHSY and CDR2 SAAADI. The CDR3 DNA is TGCGCCAGCAGTGAGCCCCGGCATCTACGGTCCTACAATGAGCAGTTCTTC. Translation: CASSEPRHLRSYNEQFF.

The J gene is TRBJ1-4, the V gene TRBV5-1; 8 bases match TRBD1. After removal of 2 bases from V and 10 bases from J, the junction contained 1 base not matched to a gene. The CDR3 runs to 12 residues. CDR1 is SGHRS and CDR2 is YFSETQ in the germline V gene. CDR3 residues: CASSFDRGKLFF. Here the CDR3 DNA reads TGCGCCAGCAGCTTTGACAGGGGAAAACTGTTTTTT.